Reported below is one TCR beta chain. What this receptor recognizes is not known. Within one base of it there is no much larger clone, and no base qualities were kept. The TCR beta CDR3 regions were amplified from RNA transcripts. The TCR CDR3 was subjected to a first round of RT-PCR using the HTBI primer set and the Qiagen OneStep RT-PCR kit. A second multiplex PCR round built the libraries, followed by size selection and purification. Libraries were sequenced paired-end with 100 bp reads on an Illumina HiSeq2000. On the study's bioinformatics: SOAPnuke was used to process the raw data, throwing out any read that contained adapters or uncalled bases, had a mean Phred below 15, or lacked an exact constant-primer or identifier match. COPE v1.2.5 was used to merge high-quality paired reads, and clonotypes were defined as unique nucleotide sequences. Clonotypes were aligned to IMGT TRBV, TRBD and TRBJ reference segments using MiTCR v1.1. Only V-J combinations with frequency above 0.0001, covering 99.2% of repertoires, were analysed. A TCS score was defined as the ratio of F50 (clonal expansion) to E x V (chaos), with BLOSUM62-based TCRdist applied between CDR3 peptides within each V-J. Welch's t-statistics and random forest reduced 514 V-J features to 10 to 15, which were used in a naive Bayes classifier (R e1071). TCRdb reran the public reads through fastp at Q25 and MiXCR, keeping productive beta chains. CDR3 protein sequences are deduplicated, and each keeps its most common genes and DNA. TCRdb, not the authors, supplied the V and J calls. The sample table shows roughly 550,000 distinct CDR3 sequences, and more than 15% are seen once. The ten largest clones add up to roughly 29% of the sample.

Moderately to severely active disease, a Clinical Activity Score of at least 3, a NOSPECS grade of at least 4, and a duration under 3 months were present in ophthalmopathy patients. Exclusion was applied to patients with uncontrolled infections, other autoimmune diseases, pregnancy or lactation. Clinical symptoms, serum thyroxine and TRAb, thyroid ultrasound, and orbital computed tomography formed the basis for the diagnoses. PBMCs were isolated from approximately 10 ml of fresh peripheral blood by Ficoll-Paque density gradient centrifugation. Total RNA was extracted using Trizol reagent, and RNA quality was assessed on an Agilent 2100 Bioanalyzer. CDR1 and CDR2 are drawn from the germline V gene (reference sequence): SGHNT, YYREEE. Germline trimming: 5 bases from V, 7 bases from J; junction bases outside gene matches: 10. CDR3 length: 15 amino acids, cysteine to phenylalanine. Only CDR3 DNA remains: 45 bases, in frame from the first base.

This specimen belongs to a study of T cells in Graves' hyperthyroidism and ophthalmopathy (dated by TCRdb to about 2019). Regarding the complete study: Peripheral blood was sampled at the time of initial diagnosis, prior to any treatment. According to the paper, TCR Vbeta CDR3 sequencing was carried out on more than 120 peripheral blood samples, which came from under 50 ophthalmopathy, approximately 72 hyperthyroidism and approximately 17 progressor patients. The 90 to 100 discovery patients were randomly split 7:3 into training and test sets. To identify TCR V-J signatures that set the groups apart, the researchers used a discovery cohort of roughly 100 patients, made up of around 40 with Graves' ophthalmopathy and 55 to 65 with stable Graves' hyperthyroidism. Prospective prediction of ophthalmopathy was tested in an independent validation cohort consisting of some 19 hyperthyroidism patients and approximately 16 patients who later progressed to ophthalmopathy. Thyroid tissue and blood T-cell repertoires from about six Graves' hyperthyroidism patients were also compared in the study. After blood sampling, hyperthyroidism patients were treated with methimazole at a starting dose of 30 mg daily, and ophthalmopathy patients were treated with high-dose intravenous methylprednisolone.

Paper-wide results and their limitations: In cross-validation, a model built on a 13 V-J signature told ophthalmopathy apart from stable hyperthyroidism with approximately 90% sensitivity and 81% to 82% specificity, and in testing the same model reached 80%/75%. In validation, the model predicted progression to ophthalmopathy a median of approximately 6.6 months before onset, with roughly 70% sensitivity and more than 72% specificity. Sample size was not statistically predetermined, and blinding of investigators to group allocation was not performed. Most expanded thyroid clonotypes (frequency above 0.001) were also detected in blood, suggesting blood repertoires may reflect thyroid immune responses.

The chain uses TRBV5-4 and TRBJ2-1; TRBD2 lines up with 9 middle nucleotides. This receptor was taken from a woman between 25 and 40 years old with Graves' ophthalmopathy. The specimen sequenced was blood. The DNA is as follows: TGTGCCAGCAGTTCGCTAGCGGGAATCGAAAATGAGCAGTTCTTC. This encodes CASSSLAGIENEQFF. Reference TRBV5-4 and TRBJ2-1 genes cover what lies past the CDR3, so the full variable domain is ETGVTQSPTHLIKTRGQQVTLRCSSQSGHNTVSWYQQALGQGPQFIFQYYREEENGRGNFPPRFSGLQFPNYSSELNVNALELDDSALYLCASSSLAGIENEQFFGPGTRLTVL.